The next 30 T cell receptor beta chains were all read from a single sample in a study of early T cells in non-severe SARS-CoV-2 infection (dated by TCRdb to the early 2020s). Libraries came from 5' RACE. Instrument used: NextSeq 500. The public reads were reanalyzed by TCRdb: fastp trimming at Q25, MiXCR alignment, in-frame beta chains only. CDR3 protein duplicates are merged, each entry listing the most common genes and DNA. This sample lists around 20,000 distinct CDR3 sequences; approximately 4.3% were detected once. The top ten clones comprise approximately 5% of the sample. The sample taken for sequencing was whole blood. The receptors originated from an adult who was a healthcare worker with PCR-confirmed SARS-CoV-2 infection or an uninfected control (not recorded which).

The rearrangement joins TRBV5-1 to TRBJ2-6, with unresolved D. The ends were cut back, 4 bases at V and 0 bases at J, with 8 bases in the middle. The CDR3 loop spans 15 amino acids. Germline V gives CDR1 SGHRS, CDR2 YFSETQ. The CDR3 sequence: CASSPDLSGANVLTF. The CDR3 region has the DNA TGCGCCAGCAGCCCGGACCTCTCTGGGGCCAACGTCCTGACTTTC.

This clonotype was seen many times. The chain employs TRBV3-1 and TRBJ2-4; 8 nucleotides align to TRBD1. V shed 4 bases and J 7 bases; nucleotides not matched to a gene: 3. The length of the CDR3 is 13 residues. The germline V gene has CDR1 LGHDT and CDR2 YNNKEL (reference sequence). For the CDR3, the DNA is TGTGCCAGCAGCCGGGACAGGCTGAACATTCAGTACTTC. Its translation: CASSRDRLNIQYF. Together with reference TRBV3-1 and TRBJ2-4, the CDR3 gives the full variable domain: DTAVSQTPKYLVTQMGNDKSIKCEQNLGHDTMYWYKQDSKKFLKIMFSYNNKELIINETVPNRFSPKSPDKAHLNLHINSLELGDSAVYFCASSRDRLNIQYFGAGTRLSVL.

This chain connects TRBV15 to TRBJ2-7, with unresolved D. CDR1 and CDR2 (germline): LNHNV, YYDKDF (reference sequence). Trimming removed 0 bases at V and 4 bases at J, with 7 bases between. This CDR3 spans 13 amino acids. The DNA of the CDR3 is TGTGCCACCAGCAGAGATCCTAAATACGAGCAGTACTTC. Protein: CATSRDPKYEQYF.

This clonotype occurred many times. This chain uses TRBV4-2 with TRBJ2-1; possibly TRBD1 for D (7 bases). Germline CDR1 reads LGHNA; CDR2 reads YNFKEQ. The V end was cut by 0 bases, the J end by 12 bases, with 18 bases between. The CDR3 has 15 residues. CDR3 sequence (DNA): TGTGCCAGCAGCCAAGATCCGGGACAGAATAGCGGGCAGTTCTTC. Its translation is CASSQDPGQNSGQFF.

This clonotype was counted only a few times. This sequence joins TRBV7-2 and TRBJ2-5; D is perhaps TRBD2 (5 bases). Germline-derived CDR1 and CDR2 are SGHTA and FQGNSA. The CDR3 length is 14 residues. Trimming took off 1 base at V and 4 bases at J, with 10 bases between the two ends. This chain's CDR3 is CASSLELVGETQYF. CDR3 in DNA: TGTGCCAGCAGCTTAGAACTAGTAGGAGAGACCCAGTACTTC.

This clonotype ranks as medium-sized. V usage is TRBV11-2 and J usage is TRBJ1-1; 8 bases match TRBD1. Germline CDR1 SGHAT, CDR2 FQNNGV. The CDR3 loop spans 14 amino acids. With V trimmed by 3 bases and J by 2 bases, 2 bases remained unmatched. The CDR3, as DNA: TGTGCCAGCAGCTTCGGACAGGGAAACACTGAAGCTTTCTTT. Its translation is CASSFGQGNTEAFF.

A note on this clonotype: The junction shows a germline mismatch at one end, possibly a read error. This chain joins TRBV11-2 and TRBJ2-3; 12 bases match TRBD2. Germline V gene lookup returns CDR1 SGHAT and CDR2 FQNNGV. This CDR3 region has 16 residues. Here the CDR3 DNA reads TGTGTCAGCAGCGGAATGGCACTAGCGGGAGGCTATACGCAGTATTTT. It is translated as CVSSGMALAGGYTQYF.

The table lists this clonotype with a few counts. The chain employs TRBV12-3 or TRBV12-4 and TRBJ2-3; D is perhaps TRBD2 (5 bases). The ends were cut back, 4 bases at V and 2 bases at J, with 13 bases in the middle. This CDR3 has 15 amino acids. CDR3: CASSSPERDTDTQYF. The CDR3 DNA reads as TGTGCCAGCAGTTCCCCGGAGAGGGACACAGATACGCAGTATTTT.

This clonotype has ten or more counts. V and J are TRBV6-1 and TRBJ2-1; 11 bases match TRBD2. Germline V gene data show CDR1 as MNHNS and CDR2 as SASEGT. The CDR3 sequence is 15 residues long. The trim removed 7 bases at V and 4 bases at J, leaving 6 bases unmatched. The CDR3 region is CASTTTSGRYNEQFF. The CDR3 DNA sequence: TGTGCCAGCACCACAACTAGCGGGAGATACAATGAGCAGTTCTTC.

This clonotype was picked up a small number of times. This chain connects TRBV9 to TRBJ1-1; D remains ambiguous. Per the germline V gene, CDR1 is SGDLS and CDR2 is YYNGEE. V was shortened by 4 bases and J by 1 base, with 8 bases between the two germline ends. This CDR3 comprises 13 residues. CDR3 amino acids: CASSNTPNTEAFF. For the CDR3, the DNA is TGTGCCAGCAGCAACACTCCGAACACTGAAGCTTTCTTT.

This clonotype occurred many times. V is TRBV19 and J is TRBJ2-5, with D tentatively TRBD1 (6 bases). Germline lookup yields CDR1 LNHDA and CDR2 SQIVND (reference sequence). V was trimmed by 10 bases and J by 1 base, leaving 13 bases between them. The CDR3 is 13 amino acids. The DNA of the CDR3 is TGTGCCACCAACACAGGGACCCAAGAGACCCAGTACTTC. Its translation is CATNTGTQETQYF.

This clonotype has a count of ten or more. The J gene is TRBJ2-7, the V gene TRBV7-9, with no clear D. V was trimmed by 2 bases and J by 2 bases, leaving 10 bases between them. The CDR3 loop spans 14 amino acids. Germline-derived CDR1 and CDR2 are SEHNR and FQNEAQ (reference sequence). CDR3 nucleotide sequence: TGTGCCAGCAGCTTAACGGACGGACCCTACGAGCAGTACTTC. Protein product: CASSLTDGPYEQYF.

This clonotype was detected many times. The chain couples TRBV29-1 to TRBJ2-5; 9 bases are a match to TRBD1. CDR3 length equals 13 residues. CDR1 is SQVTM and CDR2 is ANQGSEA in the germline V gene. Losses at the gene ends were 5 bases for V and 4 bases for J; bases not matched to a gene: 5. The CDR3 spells CSVPGQGGETQYF. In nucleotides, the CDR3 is TGCAGCGTTCCGGGACAGGGAGGAGAGACCCAGTACTTC.

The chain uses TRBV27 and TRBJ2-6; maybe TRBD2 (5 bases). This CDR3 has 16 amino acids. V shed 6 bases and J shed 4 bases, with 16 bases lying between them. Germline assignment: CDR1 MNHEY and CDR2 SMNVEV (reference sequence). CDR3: CASRGYGESGANVLTF. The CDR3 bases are TGTGCCAGCAGAGGGTACGGGGAATCCGGGGCCAACGTCCTGACTTTC. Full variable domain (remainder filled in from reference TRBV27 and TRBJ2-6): EAQVTQNPRYLITVTGKKLTVTCSQNMNHEYMSWYRQDPGLGLRQIYYSMNVEVTDKGDVPEGYKVSRKEKRNFPLILESPSPNQTSLYFCASRGYGESGANVLTFGAGSRLTVL.

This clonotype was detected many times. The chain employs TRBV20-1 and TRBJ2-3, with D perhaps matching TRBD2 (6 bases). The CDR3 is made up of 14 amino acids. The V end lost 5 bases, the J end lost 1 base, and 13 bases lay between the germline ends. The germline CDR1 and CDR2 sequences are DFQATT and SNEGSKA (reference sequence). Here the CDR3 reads CSASWGGGTDTQYF. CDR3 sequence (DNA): TGCAGTGCTTCCTGGGGCGGGGGCACAGATACGCAGTATTTT.

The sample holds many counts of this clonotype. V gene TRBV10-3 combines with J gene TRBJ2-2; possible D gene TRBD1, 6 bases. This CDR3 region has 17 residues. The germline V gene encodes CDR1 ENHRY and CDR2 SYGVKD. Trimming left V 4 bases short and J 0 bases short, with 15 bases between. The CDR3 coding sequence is TGTGCCATCAGTGGATCGCCGGGACAAACGAACACCGGGGAGCTGTTTTTT. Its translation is CAISGSPGQTNTGELFF.

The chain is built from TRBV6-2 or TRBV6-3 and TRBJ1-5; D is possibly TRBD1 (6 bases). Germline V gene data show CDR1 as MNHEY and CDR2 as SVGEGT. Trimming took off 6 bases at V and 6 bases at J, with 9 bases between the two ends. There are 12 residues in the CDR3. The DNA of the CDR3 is TGTGCCAGCAGGGGGACATCTCAGCCCCAGCATTTT. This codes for CASRGTSQPQHF.

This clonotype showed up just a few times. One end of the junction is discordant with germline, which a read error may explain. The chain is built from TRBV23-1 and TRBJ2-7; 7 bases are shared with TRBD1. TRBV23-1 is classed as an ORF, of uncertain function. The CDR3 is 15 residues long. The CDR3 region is CASSPQGTDSYAQYF. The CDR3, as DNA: TGCGCCAGCAGTCCTCAAGGGACAGATTCCTACGCGCAGTACTTC.

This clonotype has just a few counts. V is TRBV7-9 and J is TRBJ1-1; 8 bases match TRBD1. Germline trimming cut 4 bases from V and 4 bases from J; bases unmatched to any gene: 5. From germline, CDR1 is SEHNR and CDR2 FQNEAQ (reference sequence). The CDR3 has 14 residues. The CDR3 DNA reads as TGTGCCAGCAGCTCCCAGGGGGCAGTCACTGAAGCTTTCTTT. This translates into CASSSQGAVTEAFF.

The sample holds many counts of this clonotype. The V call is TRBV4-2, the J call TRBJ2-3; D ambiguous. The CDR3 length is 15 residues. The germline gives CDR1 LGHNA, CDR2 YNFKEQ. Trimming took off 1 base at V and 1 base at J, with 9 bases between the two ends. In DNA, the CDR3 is TGTGCCAGCAGCCAAGGTGGATCGGGCACAGATACGCAGTATTTT. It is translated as CASSQGGSGTDTQYF.

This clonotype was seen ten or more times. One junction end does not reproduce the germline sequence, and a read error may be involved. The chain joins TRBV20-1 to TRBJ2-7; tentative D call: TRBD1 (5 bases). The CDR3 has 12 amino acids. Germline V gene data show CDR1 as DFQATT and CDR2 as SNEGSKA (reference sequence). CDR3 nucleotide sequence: TGCAGTGCTCGAGACCAGGGCTACGAGCAGTACTTC. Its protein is CSARDQGYEQYF.

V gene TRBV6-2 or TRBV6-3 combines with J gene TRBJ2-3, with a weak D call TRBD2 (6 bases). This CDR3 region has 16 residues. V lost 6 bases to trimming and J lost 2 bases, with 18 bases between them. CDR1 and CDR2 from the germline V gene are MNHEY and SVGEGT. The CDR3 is CASRALARGSTDTQYF. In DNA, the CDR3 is TGTGCCAGCAGGGCTCTAGCGAGAGGGTCCACAGATACGCAGTATTTT.

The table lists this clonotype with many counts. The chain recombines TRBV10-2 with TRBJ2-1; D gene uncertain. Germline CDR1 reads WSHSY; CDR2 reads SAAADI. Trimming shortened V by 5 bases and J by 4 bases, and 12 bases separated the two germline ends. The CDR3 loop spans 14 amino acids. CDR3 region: CASSLELPYNEQFF. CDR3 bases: TGCGCCAGCAGTTTAGAGCTGCCGTACAATGAGCAGTTCTTC.

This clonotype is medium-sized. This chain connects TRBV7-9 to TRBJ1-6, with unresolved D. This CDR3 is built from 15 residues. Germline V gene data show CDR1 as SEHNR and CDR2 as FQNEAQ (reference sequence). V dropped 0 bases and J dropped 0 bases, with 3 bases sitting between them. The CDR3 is CASSLASSYNSPLHF. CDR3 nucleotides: TGTGCCAGCAGCTTAGCCAGCTCCTATAATTCACCCCTCCACTTT.

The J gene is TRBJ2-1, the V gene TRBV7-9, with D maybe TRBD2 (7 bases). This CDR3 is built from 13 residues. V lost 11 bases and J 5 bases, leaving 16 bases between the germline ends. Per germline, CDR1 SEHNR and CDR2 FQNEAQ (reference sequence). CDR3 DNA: TGTGCCTTGAGGGGGGGCCCGGACAATGAGCAGTTCTTC. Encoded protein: CALRGGPDNEQFF. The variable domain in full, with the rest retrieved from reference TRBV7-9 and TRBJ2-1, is DTGVSQNPRHKITKRGQNVTFRCDPISEHNRLYWYRQTLGQGPEFLTYFQNEAQLEKSRLLSDRFSAERPKGSFSTLEIQRTEQGDSAMYLCALRGGPDNEQFFGPGTRLTVL.

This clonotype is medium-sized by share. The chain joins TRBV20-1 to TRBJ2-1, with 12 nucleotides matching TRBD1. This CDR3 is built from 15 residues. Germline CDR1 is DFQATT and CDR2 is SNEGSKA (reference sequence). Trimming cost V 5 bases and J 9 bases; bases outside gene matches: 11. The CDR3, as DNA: TGCAGTGCTCAACGGGACAGGGGGCGCGGGAGTGAGCAGTTCTTC. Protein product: CSAQRDRGRGSEQFF.

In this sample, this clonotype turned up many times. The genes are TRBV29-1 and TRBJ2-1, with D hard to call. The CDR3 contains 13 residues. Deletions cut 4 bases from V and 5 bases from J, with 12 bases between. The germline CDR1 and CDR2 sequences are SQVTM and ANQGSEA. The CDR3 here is CSVGLSLHNEQFF. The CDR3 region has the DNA TGCAGCGTTGGATTGAGTCTGCACAATGAGCAGTTCTTC.

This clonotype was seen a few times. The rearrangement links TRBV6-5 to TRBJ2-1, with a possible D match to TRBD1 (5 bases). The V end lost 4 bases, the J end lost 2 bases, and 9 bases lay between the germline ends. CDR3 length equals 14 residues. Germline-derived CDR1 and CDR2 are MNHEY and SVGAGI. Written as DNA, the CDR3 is TGTGCCAGCAGTTTGGTGGGGCCCTACAATGAGCAGTTCTTC. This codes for CASSLVGPYNEQFF.

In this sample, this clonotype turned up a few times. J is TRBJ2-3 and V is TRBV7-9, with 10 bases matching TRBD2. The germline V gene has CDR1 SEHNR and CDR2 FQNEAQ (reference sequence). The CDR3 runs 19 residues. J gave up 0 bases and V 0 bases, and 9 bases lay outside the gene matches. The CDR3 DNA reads TGTGCCAGCAGCTTAGCGTGGTTAGCGGGGGGTCCAAGCACAGATACGCAGTATTTT. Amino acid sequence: CASSLAWLAGGPSTDTQYF.

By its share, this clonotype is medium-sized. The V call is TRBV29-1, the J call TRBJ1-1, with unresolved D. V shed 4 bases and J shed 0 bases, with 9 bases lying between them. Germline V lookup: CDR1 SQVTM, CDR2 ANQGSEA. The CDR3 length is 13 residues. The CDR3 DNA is TGCAGCGTTGTTCAGATTTTGAACACTGAAGCTTTCTTT. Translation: CSVVQILNTEAFF.